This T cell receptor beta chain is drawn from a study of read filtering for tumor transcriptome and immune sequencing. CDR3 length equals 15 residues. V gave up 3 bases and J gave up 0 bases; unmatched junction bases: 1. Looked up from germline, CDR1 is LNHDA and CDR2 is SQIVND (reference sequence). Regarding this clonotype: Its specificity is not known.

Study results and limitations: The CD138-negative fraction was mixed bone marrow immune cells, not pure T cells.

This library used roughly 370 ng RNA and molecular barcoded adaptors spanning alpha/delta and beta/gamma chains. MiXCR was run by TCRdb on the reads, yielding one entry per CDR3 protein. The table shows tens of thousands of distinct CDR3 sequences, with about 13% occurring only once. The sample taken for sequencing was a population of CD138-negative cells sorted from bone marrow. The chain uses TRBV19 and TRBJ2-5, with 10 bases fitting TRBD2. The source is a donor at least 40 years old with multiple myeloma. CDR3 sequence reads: CASSMLAGDQETQYF. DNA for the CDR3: TGTGCCAGTAGTATGCTAGCGGGGGACCAAGAGACCCAGTACTTC.